This T cell receptor beta chain was sequenced during a study of response to subunit inactivated influenza vaccine (dated by TCRdb to between 2018 and 2020). About the full investigation: To follow how T cells responded to a trivalent subunit inactivated influenza vaccine, the researchers relied on deep quantitative profiling of the T cell receptor repertoire.

The library was produced with RT-PCR. Instrument used: Illumina HiSeq 2500. TCRdb applied fastp at Q25 and MiXCR to the public reads, then kept only in-frame beta chains. Rows matching on CDR3 protein sequence are summarized as one entry with the most common DNA and genes. The sample data list just over 300,000 distinct CDR3 sequences, and roughly a fifth of these were observed just once. The ten most abundant clones make up roughly a tenth of the sample. A word on this clonotype: Its antigen is unknown. Base quality data are lacking; no much larger clone is found one base away.

Study-level results and caveats: According to the authors, only a limited number of new T cells may be recruited by each seasonal influenza vaccination.

Its CDR3 holds 16 amino acids, cysteine through phenylalanine. Only the CDR3 part of the read is kept: 48 bases, read in frame from the first base. In the germline V gene (reference sequence), CDR1 corresponds to WNHNN and CDR2 to SYGVQD. The germline V and J ends show losses of 2 bases and 4 bases respectively, and no gene match explains 7 bases of the junction. The rearranged chain carries TRBV10-1 and TRBJ2-2; 7 nucleotides in the junction match TRBD1. This receptor was taken from a man aged 50 to 75 who received an inactivated influenza vaccine. Donor details come from another sample of the same person, matched by shared clones. The sequences come from PBMCs from blood, collected less than 22 months after vaccination. The DNA reads TGCGCCAGCAGTGAGGAGGGGGCGGCGGGCACCGGGGAGCTGTTTTTT. This gives the protein CASSEEGAAGTGELFF.